Listed below are T cell receptor beta chains from one sample, sequenced in a study of blood T cell repertoires in COVID-19. Produced via immunoSEQ multiplex PCR; TCRdb's table is partial and in-frame only. The sample holds more than 15,000 clones; around 83% are singletons and the top ten take approximately 24%. What was sequenced was peripheral blood. Every receptor here comes from an elderly man with active or convalescent COVID-19. Both conserved end residues are part of each CDR3.

j_gene: TRBJ2-5
v_gene: TRBV2
CDR3aa: CASSNGRGGLQETQYF

j_gene: TRBJ1-6
v_gene: TRBV30
CDR3aa: CAWSVQGRSPLHF

j_gene: TRBJ1-5
v_gene: TRBV5-1
CDR3aa: CASSQDGASNQPQHF

j_gene: TRBJ2-5
v_gene: TRBV5-4
CDR3aa: CASSLGQKETQYF

j_gene: TRBJ1-6
v_gene: TRBV11-2
CDR3aa: CASSLGGTAITPLHF

j_gene: TRBJ1-1
v_gene: TRBV5-6
CDR3aa: CASSSSSTGGTEAFF

j_gene: TRBJ2-1
v_gene: TRBV5-6
CDR3aa: CASSFTEANNEQFF

j_gene: TRBJ2-5
v_gene: TRBV11-3
CDR3aa: CASSLGGQETQYF

j_gene: TRBJ2-3
v_gene: TRBV7-2
CDR3aa: CASSLASSGGGYTQYF

j_gene: TRBJ2-2
v_gene: TRBV18
CDR3aa: CASSPRQGWSTGELFF

j_gene: TRBJ1-4
v_gene: TRBV5-1
CDR3aa: CASSLNPPGQGFEKLFF

j_gene: TRBJ2-5
v_gene: TRBV5-6
CDR3aa: CASSLGQGGGETQYF

j_gene: TRBJ2-5
v_gene: TRBV6-2/TRBV6-3
CDR3aa: CASSLMTVQETQYF

j_gene: TRBJ2-5
v_gene: TRBV7-2
CDR3aa: CASSLLWGVQETQYF

j_gene: TRBJ2-1
v_gene: TRBV7-3
CDR3aa: CASSRGGTGSYNEQFF

j_gene: TRBJ2-7
v_gene: TRBV2
CDR3aa: CASEGAGTYEQYF

j_gene: TRBJ2-1
v_gene: TRBV5-1
CDR3aa: CASSLWDRGINEQFF

j_gene: TRBJ2-1
v_gene: TRBV28
CDR3aa: CASRTASGVYNEQFF

j_gene: TRBJ1-5
v_gene: TRBV30
CDR3aa: CACSGQNYQPQHF

j_gene: TRBJ1-2
v_gene: TRBV9
CDR3aa: CASNPETGNYGYTF

j_gene: TRBJ2-5
v_gene: TRBV9
CDR3aa: CASSGGHRGRKLETQYF

j_gene: TRBJ2-7
v_gene: TRBV6-5
CDR3aa: CASRIQGLEEYF

j_gene: TRBJ2-5
v_gene: TRBV15
CDR3aa: CATSPGTGRKYGTQYF

j_gene: TRBJ2-3
v_gene: TRBV24-1
CDR3aa: CATSGTDTDTQYF

j_gene: TRBJ1-6
v_gene: TRBV28
CDR3aa: CASIPGQGNSPLHF

j_gene: TRBJ2-7
v_gene: TRBV2
CDR3aa: CASSRQGPYEQYF

j_gene: TRBJ2-5
v_gene: TRBV5-8
CDR3aa: CASSLGLAGSSGSETQYF

j_gene: TRBJ2-1
v_gene: TRBV6-5
CDR3aa: CASKRAGVESNEQFF

j_gene: TRBJ2-5
v_gene: TRBV5-1
CDR3aa: CASSLGEWYETQYF

j_gene: TRBJ2-3
v_gene: TRBV5-1
CDR3aa: CASSLSFSGVADTQYF

j_gene: TRBJ1-2
v_gene: TRBV27
CDR3aa: CATWGRPGTGIYGYTF

j_gene: TRBJ2-2
v_gene: TRBV19
CDR3aa: CASSPSYTGELFF

j_gene: TRBJ2-2
v_gene: TRBV27
CDR3aa: CASSLSGAGELFF

j_gene: TRBJ2-1
v_gene: TRBV27
CDR3aa: CASSPRDGITEQFF

j_gene: TRBJ2-1
v_gene: TRBV18
CDR3aa: CASSPPDSSYNEQFF

j_gene: TRBJ1-1
v_gene: TRBV13
CDR3aa: CASSLSVGTGGLNTEAFF

j_gene: TRBJ2-5
v_gene: TRBV7-3
CDR3aa: CASSLNAQQETQYF

j_gene: TRBJ2-1
v_gene: TRBV12-5
CDR3aa: CASGLVPFVRTSGGDNEQFF

j_gene: TRBJ1-2
v_gene: TRBV5-8
CDR3aa: CASSLPSRVAYGYTF

j_gene: TRBJ1-1
v_gene: TRBV4-1
CDR3aa: CASSREWGLEGMNTEAFF

j_gene: TRBJ1-2
v_gene: TRBV7-9
CDR3aa: CASSLERGQDYGYTF

j_gene: TRBJ1-5
v_gene: TRBV2
CDR3aa: CASSGGTDGQPQHF

j_gene: TRBJ1-6
v_gene: TRBV30
CDR3aa: CAWSPRVLAHSPLHF

j_gene: TRBJ1-3
v_gene: TRBV5-5
CDR3aa: CASSLAGRPSSGNTIYF

j_gene: TRBJ1-2
v_gene: TRBV3-1/TRBV3-2
CDR3aa: CASSHTGTDYKDGYTF

j_gene: TRBJ2-5
v_gene: TRBV5-8
CDR3aa: CASGLRGRGQETQYF

j_gene: TRBJ2-7
v_gene: TRBV4-1
CDR3aa: CASSHPPGLRTYEQYF

j_gene: TRBJ2-5
v_gene: TRBV11-2
CDR3aa: CASSTLAAWGETQYF

j_gene: TRBJ2-2
v_gene: TRBV28
CDR3aa: CASRGGGTNTGELFF

j_gene: TRBJ1-2
v_gene: TRBV3-1/TRBV3-2
CDR3aa: CASSQVGGAGYTF

j_gene: TRBJ2-3
v_gene: TRBV5-4
CDR3aa: CASSLGGGLFQLTDTQYF

j_gene: TRBJ2-1
v_gene: TRBV5-6
CDR3aa: CASRQTSGGRSYNEQFF

j_gene: TRBJ1-3
v_gene: TRBV18
CDR3aa: CASSPNTGDRNTIYF